The 15 T cell receptor beta chains below all came from one sample that was sequenced in a study of CD8 T cells in Susac syndrome. With random hexamers, roughly 0.45 to 1 ug RNA was reverse transcribed. TCRdb reprocessed the immunoSEQ multiplex PCR reads via MiXCR and lists one record per CDR3 protein. Here the sample spans around 140,000 distinct CDR3 sequences, 94% being singletons. The sequencing sample was made of CD4+ T cells from PBMCs. These receptor sequences come from a human donor in good health.

V is TRBV12-3 or TRBV12-4 and J is TRBJ2-2, with 8 nucleotides matching TRBD1. Germline trimming cut 5 bases from V and 4 bases from J; bases unmatched to any gene: 3. The CDR3 is 14 amino acids. For the CDR3, the DNA is TGTGCCAGCAGTCAGGGGGCAGTCACCGGGGAGCTGTTTTTT. Translating it yields CASSQGAVTGELFF.

The genes are TRBV6-1 and TRBJ1-5; D unclear. The CDR3 consists of 14 residues. Trimming cost V 7 bases and J 4 bases, with 14 bases left between them. In germline, CDR1 is MNHNS, CDR2 SASEGT. The CDR3 bases are TGTGCCAGCACCTCCCGACGGCAGAATCAGCCCCAGCATTTT. This encodes CASTSRRQNQPQHF.

In DNA form, the CDR3 reads TGTGCCAGCAGCGTCCAGGACCCTGGCTACGAGCAGTACTTC. Translated, it gives CASSVQDPGYEQYF. The chain combines TRBV12-3 or TRBV12-4 with TRBJ2-7, with D uncertain. CDR3 length: 14 amino acids. V was clipped by 6 bases and J by 3 bases, with 15 bases between them.

The chain couples TRBV7-3 to TRBJ2-2; the D is unclear. V was pared by 1 base and J by 5 bases, with 2 bases between. The germline gives CDR1 SGHTA, CDR2 FQGTGA. The CDR3 has 12 residues. CDR3 sequence (DNA): TGTGCCAGCAGCTTAATTACCGGGGAGCTGTTTTTT. It translates to CASSLITGELFF.

The rearrangement uses TRBV15 and TRBJ2-5; a weak D match, TRBD1 (6 bases). Germline V CDR1 and CDR2: LNHNV, YYDKDF (reference sequence). The CDR3 runs 13 residues. Trimming left V 5 bases short and J 3 bases short, with 10 bases between. The CDR3 DNA is TGTGCCACCAGCCCCGGACAGAAAGAGACCCAGTACTTC. Translated, it gives CATSPGQKETQYF.

The chain uses TRBV3-1 and TRBJ1-3, with 8 bases aligning to TRBD1. Germline CDR1 and CDR2: LGHDT and YNNKEL (reference sequence). The CDR3 loop spans 14 amino acids. With V trimmed by 4 bases and J by 5 bases, 4 bases remained unmatched. The CDR3 coding sequence is TGTGCCAGCAGCCGACAGGGGATTAGAAACACCATATATTTT. This sequence encodes CASSRQGIRNTIYF.

The CDR3 spells CSATRRNTEAFF. The CDR3 region has the DNA TGCAGTGCCACAAGAAGGAACACTGAAGCTTTCTTT. V is TRBV20-1 and J is TRBJ1-1; no reliable D call. The germline CDR1 and CDR2 sequences are DFQATT and SNEGSKA (reference sequence). Trimming left V 6 bases short and J 1 base short, with 9 bases between. The CDR3 runs 12 residues.

V gene TRBV4-1 combines with J gene TRBJ1-4; D unresolved. With 5 bases removed from V and 10 bases from J, the gap between germline ends came to 17 bases. CDR3 size: 14 residues. Germline V gives CDR1 MGHRA, CDR2 YSYEKL. DNA for the CDR3: TGCGCCAGCAGCTCACTACAAAAAGATGGAAAACTGTTTTTT. Amino acids: CASSSLQKDGKLFF.

V is TRBV25-1 and J is TRBJ1-2, with D unresolved. Trimming removed 3 bases at V and 13 bases at J, with 15 bases between. The germline V gene has CDR1 MGHDK and CDR2 SYGVNS. CDR3 length equals 12 residues. The CDR3 sequence is CASSDYSGRSTF. The CDR3 DNA reads as TGTGCCAGCAGTGACTACTCCGGACGGAGCACCTTC.

This chain uses TRBV28 with TRBJ2-7; 7 positions match TRBD2. The CDR3 is 14 amino acids. CDR1 and CDR2 from the germline V gene are MDHEN and SYDVKM. The trim removed 7 bases at V and 2 bases at J, leaving 8 bases unmatched. For the CDR3, the DNA is TGTGCCAGCACTCCCGGGACTATAGCCTACGAGCAGTACTTC. It translates to CASTPGTIAYEQYF.

The CDR3 spells CSARPARGQGSNQPQHF. Written as DNA, the CDR3 is TGCAGTGCTAGACCCGCGCGAGGCCAGGGTAGCAATCAGCCCCAGCATTTT. The chain has TRBV20-1 and TRBJ1-5, with D maybe TRBD1 (5 bases). Germline V lookup: CDR1 DFQATT, CDR2 SNEGSKA (reference sequence). This CDR3 spans 17 amino acids. V shed 2 bases and J shed 0 bases, with 17 bases lying between them.

V usage is TRBV24-1 and J usage is TRBJ1-5; TRBD1 is a possible D gene (5 bases). The CDR3 covers 15 residues. The germline V and J ends were trimmed by 11 bases and 0 bases, with 16 bases remaining between them. The germline CDR1 and CDR2 sequences are KGHDR and SFDVKD. The CDR3 loop reads CAIEAGGSSNQPQHF. Here the CDR3 DNA reads TGTGCCATCGAAGCGGGGGGGTCTAGCAATCAGCCCCAGCATTTT.

This clonotype appeared once. The rearrangement uses TRBV6-5 and TRBJ2-7; 7 bases align to TRBD1. Unmatched junction bases numbered 7, after V lost 5 bases and J lost 9 bases. Germline V lookup: CDR1 MNHEY, CDR2 SVGAGI. The CDR3 has 12 amino acids. CDR3 nucleotide sequence: TGTGCCAGCAGTCAGCGGACAGGCGTGCAGTACTTC. This translates into CASSQRTGVQYF.

V and J are TRBV6-6 and TRBJ2-3; D possibly matches TRBD1 or TRBD2 (5 bases each). In germline, CDR1 is MNHNY, CDR2 SVGAGI (reference sequence). Trimming left V 6 bases short and J 6 bases short, with 16 bases between. The CDR3 is 14 amino acids. The CDR3 coding sequence is TGTGCCAGCAGCCCCGGGACCCTGGTGGATACGCAGTATTTT. Protein sequence: CASSPGTLVDTQYF.

The gene calls are TRBV3-1 and TRBJ2-1; no clear D gene. Germline V CDR1 and CDR2: LGHDT, YNNKEL (reference sequence). Trimming left V 1 base short and J 3 bases short, with 10 bases between. The CDR3 has 15 residues. CDR3: CASSQVGGDYNEQFF. In nucleotides, the CDR3 is TGTGCCAGCAGCCAAGTAGGCGGAGACTACAATGAGCAGTTCTTC.